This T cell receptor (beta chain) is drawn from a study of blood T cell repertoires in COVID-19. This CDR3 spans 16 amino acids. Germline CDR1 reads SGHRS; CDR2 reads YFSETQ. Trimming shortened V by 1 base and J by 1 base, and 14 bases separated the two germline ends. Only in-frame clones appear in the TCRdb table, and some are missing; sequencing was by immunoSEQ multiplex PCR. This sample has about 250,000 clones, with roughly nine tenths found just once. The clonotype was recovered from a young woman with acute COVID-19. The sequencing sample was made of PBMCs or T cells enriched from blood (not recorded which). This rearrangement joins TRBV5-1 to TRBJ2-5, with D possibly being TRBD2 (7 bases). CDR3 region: CASSLLIGGPQETQYF. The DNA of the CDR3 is TGCGCCAGCAGCTTGCTAATCGGGGGGCCCCAAGAGACCCAGTACTTC.